Below, 10 T cell receptor beta chains from the same sample are listed, as sequenced in a study of Graves' ophthalmopathy and Graves' hyperthyroidism. Amplification targeted the TCR beta CDR3 regions, with RNA transcripts as the source material. Second-round multiplex PCR followed a first-round RT-PCR using HTBI primers. TCRdb reprocessed the multiplex PCR reads via MiXCR and lists one record per CDR3 protein. The data show about 230,000 distinct CDR3 sequences, 45% seen once. The specimen sequenced was peripheral blood. These receptor sequences come from an adult man with Graves' ophthalmopathy.

V is TRBV7-2 and J is TRBJ2-7, with D uncertain. V was clipped by 5 bases and J by 2 bases, with 16 bases between them. The CDR3 extends over 15 amino acids. In germline, CDR1 is SGHTA, CDR2 FQGNSA. The CDR3 DNA follows: TGTGCCAGCAGCCAGGACCCATTCGTGACCTACGAGCAGTACTTC. This codes for CASSQDPFVTYEQYF.

This rearrangement joins TRBV5-1 to TRBJ2-2, with 8 bases aligning to TRBD1. Germline-derived CDR1 and CDR2 are SGHRS and YFSETQ. The length of the CDR3 is 16 residues. V trimming: 5 bases; J trimming: 1 base; junction bases outside the gene matches: 7. The CDR3 loop is CASRHGTGVNTGELFF. CDR3 DNA sequence: TGCGCCAGCAGACACGGGACAGGAGTGAACACCGGGGAGCTGTTTTTT.

This chain connects TRBV7-8 to TRBJ1-1; D gene ambiguous. The CDR3 spans 13 residues. Per germline, CDR1 SGHVS and CDR2 FQNEAQ. V was trimmed by 1 base and J by 5 bases, leaving 8 bases between them. In DNA, the CDR3 is TGTGCCAGCAGCTTAGAACGTGTAACTGAAGCTTTCTTT. Its protein product is CASSLERVTEAFF.

Concerning this clonotype itself: One end of the junction fails to match germline, which may point to a read error. The genes are TRBV9 and TRBJ1-6, with D tentatively TRBD1 (5 bases). The CDR3 covers 15 residues. CDR1 is SGDLS and CDR2 is YYNGEE in the germline V gene. CDR3 sequence reads: CASSQGGTGNSPLHF. The CDR3 DNA is TGCGCCAGCAGCCAAGGTGGCACAGGCAATTCACCCCTCCACTTT.

V gene TRBV2 combines with J gene TRBJ1-2; D is uncertain. Trimming cost V 5 bases and J 11 bases, with 12 bases left between them. This CDR3 has 11 residues. Germline V gene sequence: CDR1 SNHLY, CDR2 FYNNEI. CDR3 loop: CASSRPDTYTF. The CDR3 DNA sequence: TGTGCCAGCAGTCGGCCCGACACGTACACCTTC.

This clonotype was counted between two and nine times. This chain joins TRBV12-3 or TRBV12-4 and TRBJ2-7; maybe TRBD1 (6 bases). The CDR3 length is 14 residues. V lost 3 bases, J lost 5 bases, and 14 bases lay in between. The DNA for the CDR3 is TGTGCCAGCAGTTTGTCGACAGGTCTCAACGAGCAGTACTTC. Translated, it gives CASSLSTGLNEQYF.

The genes are TRBV12-5 and TRBJ2-7; TRBD1 agrees at 7 bases. V lost 1 base and J lost 6; bases outside the gene matches: 0. This CDR3 region has 12 residues. CDR1 and CDR2 (germline): LGHNT, FRNRAP. The CDR3 spells CASGLGTGEQYF. The CDR3 DNA is TGTGCTAGTGGTTTGGGGACAGGCGAGCAGTACTTC.

This clonotype was observed a few times. The chain recombines TRBV20-1 with TRBJ2-5; the D is unclear. Trimming removed 0 bases from V and 1 base from J, with 12 bases in between. CDR1 DFQATT and CDR2 SNEGSKA come from the germline V gene (reference sequence). The CDR3 covers 15 residues. The CDR3, as DNA: TGCAGTGCTAGAGATAATCCTCTTATCCAAGAGACCCAGTACTTC. Its translation: CSARDNPLIQETQYF.

This clonotype has more than one count but fewer than ten. The chain links TRBV10-3 to TRBJ2-3, with TRBD2 identical over 13 bases. J gave up 3 bases and V 4 bases, and 1 base lay outside the gene matches. Germline V gene data show CDR1 as ENHRY and CDR2 as SYGVKD. The CDR3 contains 15 residues. CDR3 residues: CAISALAGGTDTQYF. CDR3 bases: TGTGCCATCAGTGCACTAGCGGGAGGGACAGATACGCAGTATTTT.

This clonotype was picked up one time. This rearrangement joins TRBV20-1 to TRBJ1-1; 9 bases line up with TRBD1. The germline V gene encodes CDR1 DFQATT and CDR2 SNEGSKA (reference sequence). The V and J ends lost 6 bases and 7 bases, in that order; junction bases with no gene match: 9. The CDR3 is 13 residues long. CDR3 loop: CSALGRTGDEAFF. As DNA, the CDR3 is TGCAGTGCCCTGGGACGGACAGGGGATGAAGCTTTCTTT.